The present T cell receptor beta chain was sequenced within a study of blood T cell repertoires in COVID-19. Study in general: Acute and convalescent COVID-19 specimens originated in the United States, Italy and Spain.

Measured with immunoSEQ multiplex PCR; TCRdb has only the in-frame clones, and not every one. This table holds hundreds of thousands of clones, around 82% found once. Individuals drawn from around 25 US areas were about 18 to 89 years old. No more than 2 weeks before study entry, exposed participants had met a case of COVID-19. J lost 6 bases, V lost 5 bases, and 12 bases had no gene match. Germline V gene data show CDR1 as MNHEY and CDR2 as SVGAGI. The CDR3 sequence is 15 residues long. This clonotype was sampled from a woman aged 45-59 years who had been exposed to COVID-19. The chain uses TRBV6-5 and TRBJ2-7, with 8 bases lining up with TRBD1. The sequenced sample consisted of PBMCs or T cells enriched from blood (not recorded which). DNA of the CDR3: TGTGCCAGCAGTCTTGAAGGACAGGGAATCAGCGAGCAGTACTTC. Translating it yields CASSLEGQGISEQYF.